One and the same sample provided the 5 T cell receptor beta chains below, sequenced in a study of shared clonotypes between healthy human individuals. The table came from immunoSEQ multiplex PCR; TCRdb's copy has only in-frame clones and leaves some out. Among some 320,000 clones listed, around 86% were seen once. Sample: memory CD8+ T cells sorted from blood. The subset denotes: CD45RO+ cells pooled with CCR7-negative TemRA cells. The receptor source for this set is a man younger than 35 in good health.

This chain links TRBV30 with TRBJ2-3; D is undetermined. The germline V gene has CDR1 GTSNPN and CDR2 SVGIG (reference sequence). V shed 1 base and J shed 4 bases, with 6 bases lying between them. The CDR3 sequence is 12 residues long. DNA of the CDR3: TGTGCCTGGAGTGGCGGACCAGATACGCAGTATTTT. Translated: CAWSGGPDTQYF.

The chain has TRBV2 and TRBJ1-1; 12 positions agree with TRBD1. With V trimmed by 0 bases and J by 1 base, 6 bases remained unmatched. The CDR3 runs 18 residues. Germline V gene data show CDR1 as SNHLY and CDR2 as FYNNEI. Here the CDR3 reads CASSEAMGQGAGNTEAFF. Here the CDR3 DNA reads TGTGCCAGCAGTGAAGCGATGGGACAGGGGGCGGGGAACACTGAAGCTTTCTTT.

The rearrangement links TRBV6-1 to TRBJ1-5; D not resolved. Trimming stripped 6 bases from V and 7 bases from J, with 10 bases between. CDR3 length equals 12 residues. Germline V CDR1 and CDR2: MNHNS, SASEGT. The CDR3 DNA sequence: TGTGCCAGCAGCGCAAACCCGCAGCCCCAGCATTTT. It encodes CASSANPQPQHF.

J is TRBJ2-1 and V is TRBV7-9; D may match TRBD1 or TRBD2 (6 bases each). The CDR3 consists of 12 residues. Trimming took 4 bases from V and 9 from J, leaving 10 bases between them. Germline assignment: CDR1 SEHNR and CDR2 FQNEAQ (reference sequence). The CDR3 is CASSSEGGEQFF. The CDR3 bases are TGTGCCAGCAGCTCCGAGGGGGGTGAGCAGTTCTTC.

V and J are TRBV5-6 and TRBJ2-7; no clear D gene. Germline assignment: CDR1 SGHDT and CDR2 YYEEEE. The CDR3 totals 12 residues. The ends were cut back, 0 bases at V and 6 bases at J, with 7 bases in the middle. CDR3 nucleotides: TGTGCCAGCAGCTTGGAAGGGCTCGAGCAGTACTTC. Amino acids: CASSLEGLEQYF. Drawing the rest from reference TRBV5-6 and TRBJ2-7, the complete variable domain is DAGVTQSPTHLIKTRGQQVTLRCSPKSGHDTVSWYQQALGQGPQFIFQYYEEEERQRGNFPDRFSGHQFPNYSSELNVNALLLGDSALYLCASSLEGLEQYFGPGTRLTVT.